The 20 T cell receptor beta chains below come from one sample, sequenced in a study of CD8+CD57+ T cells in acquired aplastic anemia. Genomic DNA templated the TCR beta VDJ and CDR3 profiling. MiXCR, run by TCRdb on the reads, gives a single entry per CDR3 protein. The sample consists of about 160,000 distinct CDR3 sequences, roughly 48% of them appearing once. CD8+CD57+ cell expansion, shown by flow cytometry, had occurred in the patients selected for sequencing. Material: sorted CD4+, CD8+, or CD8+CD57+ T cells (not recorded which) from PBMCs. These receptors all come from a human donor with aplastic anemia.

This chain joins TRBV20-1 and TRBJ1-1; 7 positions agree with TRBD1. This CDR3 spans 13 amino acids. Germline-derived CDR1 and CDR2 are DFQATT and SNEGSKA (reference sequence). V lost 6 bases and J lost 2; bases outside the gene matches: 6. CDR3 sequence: CSAPGQLNTEAFF. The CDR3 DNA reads TGCAGTGCCCCGGGACAGCTTAACACTGAAGCTTTCTTT.

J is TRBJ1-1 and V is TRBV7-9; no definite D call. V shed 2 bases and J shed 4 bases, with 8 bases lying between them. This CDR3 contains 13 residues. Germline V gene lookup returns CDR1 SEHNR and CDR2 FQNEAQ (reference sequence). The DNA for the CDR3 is TGTGCCAGCAGCTTAAAGGGTGTCACTGAAGCTTTCTTT. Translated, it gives CASSLKGVTEAFF.

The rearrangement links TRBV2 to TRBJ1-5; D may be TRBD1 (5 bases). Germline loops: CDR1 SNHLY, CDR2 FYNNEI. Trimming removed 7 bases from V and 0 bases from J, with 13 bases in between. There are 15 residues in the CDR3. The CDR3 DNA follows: TGTGCCAGCAATCGGGACGGGGATAGCAATCAGCCCCAGCATTTT. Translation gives CASNRDGDSNQPQHF. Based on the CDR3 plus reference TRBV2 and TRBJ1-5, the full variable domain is EPEVTQTPSHQVTQMGQEVILRCVPISNHLYFYWYRQILGQKVEFLVSFYNNEISEKSEIFDDQFSVERPDGSNFTLKIRSTKLEDSAMYFCASNRDGDSNQPQHFGDGTRLSIL.

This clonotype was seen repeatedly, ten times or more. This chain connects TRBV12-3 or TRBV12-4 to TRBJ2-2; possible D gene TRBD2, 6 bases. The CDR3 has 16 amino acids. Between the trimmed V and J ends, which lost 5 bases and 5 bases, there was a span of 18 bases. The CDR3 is CASSRWTGTQTGELFF. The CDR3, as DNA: TGTGCCAGCAGTCGTTGGACCGGGACTCAAACCGGGGAGCTGTTTTTT.

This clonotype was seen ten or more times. This chain's CDR3 is CASSYSTGGTEAFF. The CDR3 coding sequence is TGTGCCAGCAGTTACTCTACAGGGGGCACTGAAGCTTTCTTT. The chain has TRBV6-5 and TRBJ1-1, with 8 bases identical to TRBD1. With 0 bases clipped from V and 4 bases from J, the junction kept 1 base outside the gene matches. The CDR3 loop spans 14 amino acids. From germline, CDR1 is MNHEY and CDR2 SVGAGI.

CDR3 protein: CASSAQSGGNEKLFF. CDR3 nucleotides: TGTGCCAGCAGCGCTCAGAGTGGGGGGAATGAAAAACTGTTTTTT. The chain uses TRBV5-4 and TRBJ1-4; D is perhaps TRBD1 (5 bases). Germline CDR1 is SGHNT and CDR2 is YYREEE (reference sequence). The CDR3 totals 15 residues. V lost 4 bases and J lost 5, with 15 bases in between.

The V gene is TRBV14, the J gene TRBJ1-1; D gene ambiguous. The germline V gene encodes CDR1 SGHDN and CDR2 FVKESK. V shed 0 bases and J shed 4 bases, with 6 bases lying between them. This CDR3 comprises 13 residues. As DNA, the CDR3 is TGTGCCAGCAGCCAAGAACGGTCCACTGAAGCTTTCTTT. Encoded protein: CASSQERSTEAFF.

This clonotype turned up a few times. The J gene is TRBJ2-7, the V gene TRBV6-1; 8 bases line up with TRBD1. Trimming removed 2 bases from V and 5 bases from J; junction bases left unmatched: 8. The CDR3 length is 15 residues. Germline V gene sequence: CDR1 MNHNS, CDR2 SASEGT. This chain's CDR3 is CASSEWGQGADEQYF. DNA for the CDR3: TGTGCCAGCAGTGAATGGGGGCAGGGGGCGGACGAGCAGTACTTC.

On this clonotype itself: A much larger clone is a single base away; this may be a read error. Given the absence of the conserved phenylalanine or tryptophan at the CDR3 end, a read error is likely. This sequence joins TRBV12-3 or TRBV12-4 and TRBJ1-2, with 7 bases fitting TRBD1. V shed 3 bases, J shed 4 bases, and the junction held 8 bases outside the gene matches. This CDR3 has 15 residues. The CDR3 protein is CASSFLRDSLYGYTL. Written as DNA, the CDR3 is TGTGCCAGCAGTTTCCTCCGGGACAGCCTCTATGGCTACACCCTC.

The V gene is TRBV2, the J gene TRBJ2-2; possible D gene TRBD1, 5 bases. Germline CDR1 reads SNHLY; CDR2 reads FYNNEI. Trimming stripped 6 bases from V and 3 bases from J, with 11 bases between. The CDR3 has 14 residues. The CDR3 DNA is TGTGCCAGCAGCCGACAGCTTGACACCGGGGAGCTGTTTTTT. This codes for CASSRQLDTGELFF.

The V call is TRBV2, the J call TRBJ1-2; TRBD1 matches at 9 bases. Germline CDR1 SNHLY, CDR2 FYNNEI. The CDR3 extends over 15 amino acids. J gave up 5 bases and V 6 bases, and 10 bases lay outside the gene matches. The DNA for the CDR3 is TGTGCCAGCAGGCCTACAGGGGGCTCGGGGTATGGCTACACCTTC. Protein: CASRPTGGSGYGYTF.

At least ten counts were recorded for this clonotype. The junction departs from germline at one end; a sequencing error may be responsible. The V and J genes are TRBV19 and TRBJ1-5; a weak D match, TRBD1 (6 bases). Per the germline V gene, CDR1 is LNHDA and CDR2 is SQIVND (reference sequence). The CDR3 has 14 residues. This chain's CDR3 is CASRRTANDQPQHF. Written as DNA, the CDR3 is TGTGCCAGTAGGCGGACAGCTAATGATCAACCCCAGCATTTT.

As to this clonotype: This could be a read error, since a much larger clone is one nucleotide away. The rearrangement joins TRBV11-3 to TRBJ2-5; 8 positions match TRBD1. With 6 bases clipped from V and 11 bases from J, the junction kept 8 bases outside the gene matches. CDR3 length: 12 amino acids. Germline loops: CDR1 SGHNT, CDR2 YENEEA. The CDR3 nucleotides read TGTGCCAGCAGGCAGGGGGCGGATGAGCAGTACTTC. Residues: CASRQGADEQYF.

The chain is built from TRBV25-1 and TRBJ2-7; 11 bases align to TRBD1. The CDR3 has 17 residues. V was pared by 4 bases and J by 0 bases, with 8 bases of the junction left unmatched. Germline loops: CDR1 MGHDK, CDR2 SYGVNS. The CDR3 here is CASSGSGTGGVSYEQYF. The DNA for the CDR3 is TGTGCCAGCAGTGGATCCGGGACAGGGGGGGTCTCCTACGAGCAGTACTTC.

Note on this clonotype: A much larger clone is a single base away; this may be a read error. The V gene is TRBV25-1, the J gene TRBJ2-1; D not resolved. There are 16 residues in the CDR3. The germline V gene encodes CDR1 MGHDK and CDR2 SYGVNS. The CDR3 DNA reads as TGTACCAGCAGTTCCACGGAAGCGCCTCAATACAATGAGCAGCTCTTC. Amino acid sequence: CTSSSTEAPQYNEQLF.

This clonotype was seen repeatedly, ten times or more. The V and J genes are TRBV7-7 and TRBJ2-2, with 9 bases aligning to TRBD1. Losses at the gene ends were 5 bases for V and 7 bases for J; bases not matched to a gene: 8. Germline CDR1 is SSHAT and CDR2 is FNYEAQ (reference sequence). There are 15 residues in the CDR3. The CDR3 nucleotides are TGTGCCAGCAGCAAACAGGGGGCTTCGAGCGGGGAGCTGTTTTTT. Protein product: CASSKQGASSGELFF.

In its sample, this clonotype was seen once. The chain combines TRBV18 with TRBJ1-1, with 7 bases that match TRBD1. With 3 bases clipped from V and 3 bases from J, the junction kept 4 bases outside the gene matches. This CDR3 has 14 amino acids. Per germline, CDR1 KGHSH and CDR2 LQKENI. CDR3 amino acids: CASSPPGQHTEAFF. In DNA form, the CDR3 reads TGTGCCAGCTCACCCCCGGGACAGCACACTGAAGCTTTCTTT.

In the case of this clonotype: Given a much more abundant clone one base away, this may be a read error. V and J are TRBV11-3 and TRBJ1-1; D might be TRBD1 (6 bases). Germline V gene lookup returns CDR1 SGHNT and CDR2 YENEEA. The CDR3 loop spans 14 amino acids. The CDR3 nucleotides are TGTGCCAGCAGCTTACAGGGGTTGAACACTGAAGCTCTCTTT. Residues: CASSLQGLNTEALF.

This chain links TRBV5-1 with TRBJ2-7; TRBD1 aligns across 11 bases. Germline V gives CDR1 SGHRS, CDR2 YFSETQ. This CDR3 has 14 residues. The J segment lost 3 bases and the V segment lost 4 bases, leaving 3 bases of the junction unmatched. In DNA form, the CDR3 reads TGCGCCAGCAGCGACGGGACAGGGGGCTACGAGCAGTACTTC. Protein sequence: CASSDGTGGYEQYF.

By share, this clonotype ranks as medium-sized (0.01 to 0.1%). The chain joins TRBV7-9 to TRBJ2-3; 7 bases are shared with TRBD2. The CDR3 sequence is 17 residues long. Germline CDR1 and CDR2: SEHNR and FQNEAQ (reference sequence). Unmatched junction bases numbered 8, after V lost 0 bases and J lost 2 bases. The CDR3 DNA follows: TGTGCCAGCAGCTTAGCGGTTAGCGGGCTGTACACAGATACGCAGTATTTT. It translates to CASSLAVSGLYTDTQYF.